What follows are 16 T cell receptor beta chains derived from one specimen sequenced in a study of cytomegalovirus exposure and HLA in healthy donors. PCR used 60 Vbeta primers and 13 Jbeta primers. Profiling relied on immunoSEQ multiplex PCR, and the TCRdb table lists in-frame clones only, not all of them. The data show roughly 130,000 clones, with roughly four fifths seen just once and approximately 10% held by the top ten. Sequenced sample: PBMCs. The receptors were sampled from a male donor in good health and CMV-seropositive.

This clone was counted only a few times. This chain joins TRBV7-8 and TRBJ2-7, with 10 bases identical to TRBD2. CDR3 length: 18 amino acids. Germline CDR1 is SGHVS and CDR2 is FQNEAQ. V lost 2 bases, J lost 3 bases, and 13 bases stayed unmatched. The CDR3, as DNA: TGTGCCAGCAGCTTATTCGCCAGCGGGAGGGCAAATGACTACGAGCAGTACTTC. Translating it yields CASSLFASGRANDYEQYF.

Comments on this clone: Sequence at one end of the junction differs from germline and may be a read error. V usage is TRBV7-9 and J usage is TRBJ2-7; TRBD2 is a possible D gene (5 bases). The germline CDR1 and CDR2 sequences are SEHNR and FQNEAQ (reference sequence). The CDR3 runs to 13 residues. CDR3 coding DNA: TGTTCCAGCAGCTTAGAGGACTTCTACGAGCAGTACTTC. It specifies CSSSLEDFYEQYF.

The chain is built from TRBV5-6 and TRBJ2-7; the D is unclear. Germline CDR1 SGHDT, CDR2 YYEEEE. With 4 bases removed from V and 0 bases from J, the gap between germline ends came to 11 bases. The CDR3 totals 14 residues. The CDR3 is CASSPGPTSYEQYF. CDR3 bases: TGTGCCAGCAGCCCGGGTCCCACCTCCTACGAGCAGTACTTC.

The chain uses TRBV6-4 and TRBJ1-2; 8 bases fit TRBD1. Germline CDR1 reads MRHNA; CDR2 reads SNTAGT. V lost 11 bases to trimming and J lost 1 base; unmatched junction nucleotides: 6. The CDR3 totals 13 residues. The CDR3 here is CAGHRGNNYGYTF. The CDR3 DNA reads as TGTGCCGGGCACAGGGGGAATAACTATGGCTACACCTTC.

The rearrangement links TRBV29-1 to TRBJ1-1, with 7 nucleotides matching TRBD1. This CDR3 has 12 amino acids. CDR1 SQVTM and CDR2 ANQGSEA come from the germline V gene. The J segment lost 2 bases and the V segment lost 7 bases, leaving 4 bases of the junction unmatched. The CDR3 here is CSADRANTEAFF. CDR3 coding DNA: TGCAGCGCTGACAGGGCCAACACTGAAGCTTTCTTT. Full variable domain (remainder filled in from reference TRBV29-1 and TRBJ1-1): SAVISQKPSRDICQRGTSLTIQCQVDSQVTMMFWYRQQPGQSLTLIATANQGSEATYESGFVIDKFPISRPNLTFSTLTVSNMSPEDSSIYLCSADRANTEAFFGQGTRLTVV.

The chain combines TRBV7-9 with TRBJ2-3; D not resolved. V lost 7 bases and J 4 bases, leaving 15 bases between the germline ends. This CDR3 is built from 14 residues. Germline CDR1 and CDR2: SEHNR and FQNEAQ (reference sequence). The CDR3 reads CASKLGGAADTQYF. The DNA of the CDR3 is TGTGCCAGCAAATTGGGTGGAGCCGCAGATACGCAGTATTTT.

The CDR3, as DNA: TGTGCCAGCAGCCTCTCGATAACGGGACAGGTGGCTGGGCAGCCCCAGCATTTT. It encodes CASSLSITGQVAGQPQHF. This sequence joins TRBV28 and TRBJ1-5; 8 positions match TRBD1. Germline lookup yields CDR1 MDHEN and CDR2 SYDVKM. The CDR3 is made up of 18 amino acids. The V gene end was trimmed by 6 bases and the J gene end by 7 bases; junction bases not matched to a gene: 20.

The V gene is TRBV19, the J gene TRBJ1-5; 10 bases line up with TRBD1. This CDR3 comprises 14 residues. Germline trimming cut 4 bases from V and 6 bases from J; bases unmatched to any gene: 3. Germline CDR1 reads LNHDA; CDR2 reads SQIVND (reference sequence). CDR3: CASSSRDRGQPQHF. CDR3 nucleotides: TGTGCCAGTAGTAGCCGGGACAGGGGTCAGCCCCAGCATTTT. The variable domain in full, with the rest retrieved from reference TRBV19 and TRBJ1-5, is DGGITQSPKYLFRKEGQNVTLSCEQNLNHDAMYWYRQDPGQGLRLIYYSQIVNDFQKGDIAEGYSVSREKKESFPLTVTSAQKNPTAFYLCASSSRDRGQPQHFGDGTRLSIL.

This clone was counted a few times. The V call is TRBV5-8, the J call TRBJ2-4, with D tentatively TRBD2 (5 bases). Per germline, CDR1 SGHTS and CDR2 YDEGEE. V was shortened by 6 bases and J by 0 bases, with 16 bases between the two germline ends. The CDR3 has 16 residues. CDR3 residues: CASNKEVERAKNIQYF. CDR3 DNA: TGTGCCAGCAACAAGGAGGTCGAAAGAGCCAAAAACATTCAGTACTTC.

This clone was detected a few times. The rearrangement joins TRBV27 to TRBJ2-1, with D maybe TRBD2 (6 bases). The germline V gene has CDR1 MNHEY and CDR2 SMNVEV (reference sequence). CDR3 size: 15 residues. V was trimmed by 5 bases and J by 3 bases, leaving 14 bases between them. CDR3 DNA sequence: TGTGCCAGCAGTCCGCCCACTAGCTACTACAATGAGCAGTTCTTC. Its protein product is CASSPPTSYYNEQFF.

This chain joins TRBV5-1 and TRBJ2-7; a weak D match, TRBD1 (7 bases). V lost 3 bases and J lost 4, with 8 bases in between. The CDR3 spans 12 residues. Germline V gene lookup returns CDR1 SGHRS and CDR2 YFSETQ. This chain's CDR3 is CASSSGGYEQYF. In DNA form, the CDR3 reads TGCGCCAGCAGCTCAGGGGGGTACGAGCAGTACTTC.

The chain uses TRBV28 and TRBJ2-1, with D perhaps TRBD2 (6 bases). Germline V CDR1 and CDR2: MDHEN, SYDVKM. CDR3 size: 13 residues. The germline V and J ends were trimmed by 6 bases and 7 bases, with 13 bases remaining between them. In nucleotides, the CDR3 is TGTGCCAGCAGACGGGACTTACGGAATGAGCAGTTCTTC. Protein sequence: CASRRDLRNEQFF. The full variable domain, in which reference TRBV28 and TRBJ2-1 provide the parts outside the CDR3, is DVKVTQSSRYLVKRTGEKVFLECVQDMDHENMFWYRQDPGLGLRLIYFSYDVKMKEKGDIPEGYSVSREKKERFSLILESASTNQTSMYLCASRRDLRNEQFFGPGTRLTVL.

This chain uses TRBV11-2 with TRBJ2-3; 9 bases agree with TRBD2. V was pared by 7 bases and J by 3 bases, with 8 bases of the junction left unmatched. The CDR3 totals 15 residues. The germline gives CDR1 SGHAT, CDR2 FQNNGV. The CDR3 spells CASTAAGGTTDTQYF. The CDR3 region has the DNA TGTGCCAGCACGGCGGCGGGAGGGACTACAGATACGCAGTATTTT.

The chain carries TRBV7-3 and TRBJ2-5; 7 bases line up with TRBD1. The V and J ends lost 7 bases and 5 bases, in that order; junction bases with no gene match: 7. The CDR3 covers 13 residues. From germline, CDR1 is SGHTA and CDR2 FQGTGA. The CDR3 DNA reads TGTGCCAGCACCTCCCAGGGGGTGGAGACCCAGTACTTC. It specifies CASTSQGVETQYF.

This sequence joins TRBV25-1 and TRBJ1-4, with TRBD1 as a possible D gene (5 bases). Deletions cut 4 bases from V and 8 bases from J, with 5 bases between. Per the germline V gene, CDR1 is MGHDK and CDR2 is SYGVNS. This CDR3 is built from 11 residues. DNA for the CDR3: TGTGCCAGCAGTGGGGGCGAAAAACTGTTTTTT. This sequence encodes CASSGGEKLFF.

The chain has TRBV6-1 and TRBJ2-2; the D gene is possibly TRBD2 (7 bases). Germline V gives CDR1 MNHNS, CDR2 SASEGT. Trimming took 4 bases from V and 5 from J, leaving 14 bases between them. The CDR3 sequence is 15 residues long. CDR3 DNA: TGTGCCAGCAGTGCAATCGGGGGGCGAACCGGGGAGCTGTTTTTT. It specifies CASSAIGGRTGELFF.